This TCR beta chain was sequenced during a study of beta chain features in type 1 diabetes. Study observations and caveats: Sampled from patients, naive, central memory and Treg TCRB repertoires appeared more similar than those sampled from healthy donors. In type 1 diabetes patients, VDJ junctions had fewer insertions; deletions at these junctions were more frequent.

V was cut by 0 bases and J by 0 bases, with 7 bases left in between. Germline values: CDR1 LGHNA, CDR2 YSLEER. This CDR3 is built from 15 residues. This clone appeared a few times. Its target is unknown. Sampling consisted of one heparinised blood draw per donor, averaging about 116 mL. Since all of the isolated RNA was reverse transcribed, expressed TCRB transcripts were what got sequenced. Regulatory, naive and central memory T cell samples averaged around 3.9 million reads. Repertoires were generated with immunoSEQ multiplex PCR, while TCRdb's copy carries only in-frame clones and drops some. The sample comprises hundreds of thousands of clones, over 25% of which are singletons, and more than 0.055% rests with the top ten.

The chain uses TRBV4-3 and TRBJ2-3; no definite D call. Source material: naive CD4+ T cells from blood. The TCR sequence derives from a man younger than 30 in good health. CDR3 region: CASSQDRLSTDTQYF. The DNA of the CDR3 is TGCGCCAGCAGCCAAGACCGGCTTAGCACAGATACGCAGTATTTT.